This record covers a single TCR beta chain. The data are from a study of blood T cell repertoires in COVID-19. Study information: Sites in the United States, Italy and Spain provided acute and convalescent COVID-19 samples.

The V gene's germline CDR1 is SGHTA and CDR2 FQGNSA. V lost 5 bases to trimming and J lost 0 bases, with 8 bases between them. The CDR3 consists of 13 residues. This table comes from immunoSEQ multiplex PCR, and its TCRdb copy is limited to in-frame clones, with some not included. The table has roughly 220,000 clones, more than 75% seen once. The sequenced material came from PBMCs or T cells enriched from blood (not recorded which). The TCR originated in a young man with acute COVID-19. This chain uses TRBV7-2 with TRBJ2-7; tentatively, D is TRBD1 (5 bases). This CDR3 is CASSRGTSYEQYF. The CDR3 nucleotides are TGTGCCAGCAGCAGGGGTACCTCCTACGAGCAGTACTTC.